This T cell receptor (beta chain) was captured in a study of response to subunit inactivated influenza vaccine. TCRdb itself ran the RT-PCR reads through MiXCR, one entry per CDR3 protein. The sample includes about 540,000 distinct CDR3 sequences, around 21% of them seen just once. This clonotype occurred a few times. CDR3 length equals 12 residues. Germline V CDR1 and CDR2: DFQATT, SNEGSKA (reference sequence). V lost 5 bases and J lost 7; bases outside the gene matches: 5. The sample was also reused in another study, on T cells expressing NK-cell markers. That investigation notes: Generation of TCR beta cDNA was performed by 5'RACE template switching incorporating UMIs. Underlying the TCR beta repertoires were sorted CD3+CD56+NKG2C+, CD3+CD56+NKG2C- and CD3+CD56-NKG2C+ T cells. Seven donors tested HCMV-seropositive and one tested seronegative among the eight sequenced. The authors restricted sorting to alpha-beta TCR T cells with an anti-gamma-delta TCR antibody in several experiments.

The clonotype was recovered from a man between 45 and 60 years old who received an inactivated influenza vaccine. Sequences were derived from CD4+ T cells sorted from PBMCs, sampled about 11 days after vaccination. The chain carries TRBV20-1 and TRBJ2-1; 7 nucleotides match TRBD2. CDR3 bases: TGCAGTGCTGGTGCGGGAGTGAATGAGCAGTTCTTC. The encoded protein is CSAGAGVNEQFF.